A selection of T cell receptor beta chains follows, all from one sample in a study of CD8+CD57+ T cells in acquired aplastic anemia. A single record per CDR3 protein comes from TCRdb applying MiXCR to the reads. This sample has under 200,000 distinct CDR3 sequences, with roughly half found just once. Specimen: sorted CD4+, CD8+, or CD8+CD57+ T cells (not recorded which) from PBMCs. The receptor source for this set is a human donor with aplastic anemia. Each CDR3 is given with its conserved first and last residue. D genes are given only for firm matches. Only some rows state a clone size, as once, few, many or a class for expanded clones.

V gene	clone size	D gene	J gene	CDR3 protein	CDR3 DNA
TRBV5-4	many	-	TRBJ1-2	CASSMTGGGLYGYTF	TGTGCCAGCAGCATGACAGGAGGAGGATTATATGGCTACACCTTC
TRBV10-3	-	-	TRBJ1-2	CAVTGGDFYGYTF	TGTGCCGTCACCGGAGGGGATTTCTATGGCTACACCTTC
TRBV29-1	-	-	TRBJ1-6	CSARGIAPLHF	TGCAGTGCTAGAGGCATTGCACCCCTCCACTTT
TRBV15	-	-	TRBJ2-3	CATSSGGGATDTQYF	TGTGCCACCAGCAGTGGAGGGGGGGCCACAGATACGCAGTATTTT
TRBV25-1	-	TRBD1	TRBJ2-7	CASSVTLGDSLYEQYF	TGTGCCAGCAGTGTAACCCTGGGGGACAGCCTCTACGAGCAGTACTTC
TRBV19	many	TRBD1	TRBJ1-2	CASSPVPGQGRNGYTF	TGTGCCAGTAGTCCTGTTCCGGGACAGGGTAGAAATGGCTACACCTTC
TRBV18	-	-	TRBJ1-1	CASSPGSLVTEAFF	TGTGCCAGCTCACCAGGGAGCCTAGTTACTGAAGCTTTCTTT
TRBV19	-	-	TRBJ2-2	CASKQLTGELFF	TGTGCCAGTAAACAGCTCACCGGGGAGCTGTTTTTT
TRBV7-8	-	-	TRBJ2-7	CASSHTSPGTYEQYF	TGTGCCAGCAGCCACACCTCTCCGGGTACCTACGAGCAGTACTTC
TRBV6-1	many	TRBD1	TRBJ1-1	CASSLGQAIRNTEAFF	TGTGCCAGCAGTCTCGGACAGGCGATTAGGAACACTGAAGCTTTCTTT
TRBV5-1	many	TRBD1	TRBJ2-2	CASSLDRGTGELFF	TGTGCCAGCAGCTTAGACAGGGGCACCGGGGAGCTGTTTTTT
TRBV15	-	-	TRBJ1-1	CATSREAGWNTEAFF	TGTGCCACCAGCAGAGAAGCAGGTTGGAACACTGAAGCTTTCTTT
TRBV24-1	many	-	TRBJ2-1	CATSDSPVVGVTYNEQFF	TGTGCCACCAGTGATTCTCCGGTTGTCGGGGTAACCTACAATGAGCAGTTCTTC
TRBV5-6	once	TRBD1	TRBJ1-1	CASSSATYQNRGPEAFF	TGTGCCAGCAGCTCGGCCACCTACCAAAACAGGGGGCCTGAAGCTTTCTTT
TRBV7-6	-	-	TRBJ2-5	CASSPDQETQYF	TGTGCCAGCAGTCCTGATCAGGAGACCCAGTACTTC
TRBV6-5	many	-	TRBJ1-1	CASSYLGVEAFF	TGTGCCAGCAGTTACCTGGGGGTTGAAGCTTTCTTT
TRBV5-1	many	TRBD1	TRBJ2-6	CASSAGTGPQVGANVLTF	TGCGCCAGCAGCGCAGGGACAGGACCCCAGGTTGGGGCCAACGTCCTGACTTTC
TRBV24-1	-	-	TRBJ2-3	CATSDSTEDTQYF	TGTGCCACCAGTGACTCAACCGAAGATACGCAGTATTTT
TRBV20-1	-	-	TRBJ2-7	CSVSQTYEQYF	TGCAGTGTTTCACAAACCTACGAGCAGTACTTC
TRBV12-3/TRBV12-4	many	-	TRBJ2-1	CATSLRYNEQFF	TGTGCCACATCCTTGCGGTACAATGAGCAGTTCTTC
TRBV4-1	-	TRBD1	TRBJ2-7	CASSRTDRVYEQYF	TGCGCCAGCAGCCGCACCGACAGGGTCTACGAGCAGTACTTC
TRBV6-1	few	-	TRBJ2-3	CASSVGLPGSGTDTQYF	TGTGCCAGCAGTGTGGGACTGCCGGGCTCGGGCACAGATACGCAGTATTTT
TRBV4-3	few	TRBD2	TRBJ2-3	CASSQDLGGGATDTQYF	TGCGCCAGCAGCCAAGACCTTGGCGGGGGGGCGACAGATACGCAGTATTTT
TRBV19	-	-	TRBJ1-2	CASSIDRGWTNGYTF	TGTGCCAGTAGTATAGACAGGGGATGGACAAATGGCTACACCTTC
TRBV20-1	many	-	TRBJ2-7	CSVLPAGRSYEQYF	TGCAGTGTATTACCAGCGGGCCGATCCTACGAGCAGTACTTC
TRBV6-1	many	TRBD1	TRBJ2-7	CASSEAAGQGVYEQYF	TGTGCCAGCAGTGAAGCGGCAGGACAGGGGGTATACGAGCAGTACTTC
TRBV25-1	few	-	TRBJ1-4	CASSERRATNEKLFF	TGTGCCAGCAGTGAGCGACGGGCAACTAATGAAAAACTGTTTTTT
TRBV30	-	-	TRBJ2-7	CAWSVPRTGIPHEQYF	TGTGCCTGGAGTGTACCCAGAACAGGGATCCCCCACGAGCAGTACTTC
TRBV29-1	-	TRBD2	TRBJ2-1	CSVEDPAGYEQFF	TGCAGCGTTGAAGACCCAGCGGGGTATGAGCAGTTCTTC
TRBV7-3	few	-	TRBJ2-1	CASSLRSSASRRQYYNEQFF	TGTGCCAGCAGCTTAAGGTCATCGGCGAGCCGCCGTCAATACTACAATGAGCAGTTCTTC
TRBV20-1	many	-	TRBJ2-1	CSANVYNEQFF	TGCAGTGCTAACGTGTACAATGAGCAGTTCTTC
TRBV7-2	-	-	TRBJ2-7	CASNHPGVSYEQYF	TGTGCCAGCAACCATCCCGGGGTCTCCTACGAGCAGTACTTC
TRBV24-1	many	TRBD1	TRBJ2-3	CATSDPTGGWADTQYF	TGTGCCACCAGTGACCCGACAGGGGGCTGGGCAGATACGCAGTATTTT
TRBV29-1	many	TRBD1	TRBJ1-2	CSVVGRQGAGGYTF	TGCAGCGTTGTTGGGCGACAGGGGGCGGGGGGCTACACCTTC
TRBV24-1	-	-	TRBJ2-2	CATGPPGELFF	TGTGCCACCGGGCCCCCCGGGGAGCTGTTTTTT
TRBV15	-	TRBD2	TRBJ2-3	CATSRETSGRAGTQYF	TGTGCCACCAGCAGAGAGACTAGCGGGAGGGCGGGTACGCAGTATTTT
TRBV11-3	many	-	TRBJ2-5	CASSLNGPAGGRETQYF	TGTGCCAGCAGCTTAAACGGGCCGGCCGGGGGCAGGGAGACCCAGTACTTC